This TCR beta chain is drawn from a study of blood T cell repertoires in COVID-19. Study-level information: Samples taken during acute and convalescent COVID-19 were collected in the United States, Italy and Spain. T cells, B-cell-depleted T cells, or PBMCs supplied cDNA or gDNA.

The CDR3 is 16 residues long. In germline, CDR1 is MNHEY, CDR2 SMNVEV (reference sequence). The V and J ends lost 7 bases and 3 bases respectively, with 19 bases between them. Produced via immunoSEQ multiplex PCR; TCRdb's table is partial and in-frame only. The data show 200,000 to 250,000 clones, over 80% seen once. The receptor was isolated from a man under 40 who had recovered from COVID-19. This rearrangement joins TRBV27 to TRBJ1-5; D remains unclear. The sequencing sample was made of peripheral blood. This CDR3 reads CASNPRPIFSNQPQHF. The CDR3 nucleotides read TGTGCCAGCAATCCGCGGCCCATATTCTCCAATCAGCCCCAGCATTTT.